The rows below give T cell receptor beta chains drawn from one sample of a study of cytomegalovirus exposure and HLA in healthy donors. TCRdb's table, derived via immunoSEQ multiplex PCR, lists solely in-frame clones and lacks some. The top ten clones hold 1.4% of a sample with approximately 200,000 clones, 83% of them seen once. The sequenced sample was PBMCs. These receptors were collected from a girl aged 10 to 17 in good health and CMV-seronegative. Each CDR3 is given with its conserved first and last residue. A D gene is named only where the DNA matches it firmly. Only part of the rows carry a size: once, few, many, or a class if the clone is expanded.

cdr3_aa cdr3_nt clone_size d_call j_call v_call
CASSLAGGGSGSPLHF TGTGCCAGCAGCTTGGCTGGGGGGGGGAGCGGTTCACCCCTCCACTTT once - TRBJ1-6 TRBV5-4
CASSGQGAPYEQYF TGCGCCAGCAGCGGTCAGGGGGCCCCCTACGAGCAGTACTTC once TRBD1 TRBJ2-7 TRBV5-1
CASKQGIPGAFF TGTGCCAGCAAGCAGGGGATTCCGGGGGCTTTCTTT - - TRBJ1-1 TRBV2
CASSSQGLFGTQYF TGTGCCAGTAGTAGCCAGGGACTTTTCGGCACCCAGTACTTC - - TRBJ2-5 TRBV19
CASSDRSGVHYGYTF TGTGCCAGCAGCGACCGTTCCGGGGTGCACTATGGCTACACCTTC - - TRBJ1-2 TRBV11-1
CASSQAPRSRGSSYEQYF TGCGCCAGCAGTCAGGCCCCCCGGTCGAGGGGGTCGTCCTACGAGCAGTACTTC once - TRBJ2-7 TRBV23-1
CASSLRGANTEAFF TGTGCCAGCAGCTTGCGGGGGGCGAACACTGAAGCTTTCTTT few - TRBJ1-1 TRBV5-4
CASSYSIAGPLYEQYF TGTGCCAGCAGTTACTCCATAGCGGGGCCGCTCTACGAGCAGTACTTC - TRBD2 TRBJ2-7 TRBV6-5
CASSDPKGTGNTIYF TGTGCCAGCAGCGACCCTAAGGGGACTGGAAACACCATATATTTT - - TRBJ1-3 TRBV2
CASSLLDRVNTDTQYF TGTGCCAGCAGTTTATTGGACAGGGTGAACACAGATACGCAGTATTTT - TRBD1 TRBJ2-3 TRBV27
CASSLLTGRGYTF TGTGCCAGCAGCTTATTGACAGGGAGGGGCTACACCTTC - TRBD1 TRBJ1-2 TRBV7-3